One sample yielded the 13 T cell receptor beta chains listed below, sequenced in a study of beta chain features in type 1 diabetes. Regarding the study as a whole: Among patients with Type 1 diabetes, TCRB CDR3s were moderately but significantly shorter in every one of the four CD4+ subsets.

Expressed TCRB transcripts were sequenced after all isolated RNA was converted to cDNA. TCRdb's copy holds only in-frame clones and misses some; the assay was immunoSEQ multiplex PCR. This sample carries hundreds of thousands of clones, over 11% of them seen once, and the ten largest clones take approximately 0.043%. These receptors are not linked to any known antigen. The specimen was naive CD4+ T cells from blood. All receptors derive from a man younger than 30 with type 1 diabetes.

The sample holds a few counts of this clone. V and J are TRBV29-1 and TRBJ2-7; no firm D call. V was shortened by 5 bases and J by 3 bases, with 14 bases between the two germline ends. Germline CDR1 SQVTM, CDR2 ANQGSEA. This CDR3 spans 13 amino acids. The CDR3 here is CSVWAALGYEQYF. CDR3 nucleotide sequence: TGCAGCGTTTGGGCCGCCTTAGGCTACGAGCAGTACTTC.

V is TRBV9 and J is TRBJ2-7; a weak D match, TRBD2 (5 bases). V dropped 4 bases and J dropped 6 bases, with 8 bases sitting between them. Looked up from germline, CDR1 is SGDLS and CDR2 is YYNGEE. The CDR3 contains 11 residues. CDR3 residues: CASSSEGEQYF. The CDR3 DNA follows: TGTGCCAGCAGCTCCGAGGGCGAGCAGTACTTC.

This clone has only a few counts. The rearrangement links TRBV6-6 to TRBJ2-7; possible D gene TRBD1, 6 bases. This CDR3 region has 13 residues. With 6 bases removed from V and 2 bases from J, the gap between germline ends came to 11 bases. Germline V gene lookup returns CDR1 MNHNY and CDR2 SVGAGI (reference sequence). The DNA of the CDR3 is TGTGCCAGCAGCCGGGACACCCCCTACGAGCAGTACTTC. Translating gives CASSRDTPYEQYF.

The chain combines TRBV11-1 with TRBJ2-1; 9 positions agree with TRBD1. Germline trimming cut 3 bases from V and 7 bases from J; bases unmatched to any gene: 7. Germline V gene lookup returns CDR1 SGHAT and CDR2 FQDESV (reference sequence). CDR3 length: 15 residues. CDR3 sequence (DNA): TGTGCCAGCAGCTTGGGGACAGGGAACCCAAATGAGCAGTTCTTC. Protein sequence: CASSLGTGNPNEQFF.

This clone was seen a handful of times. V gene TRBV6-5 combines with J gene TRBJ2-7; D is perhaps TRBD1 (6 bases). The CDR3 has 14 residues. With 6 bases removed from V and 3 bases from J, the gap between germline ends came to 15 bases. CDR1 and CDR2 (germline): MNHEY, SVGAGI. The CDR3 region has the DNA TGTGCCAGCAGCAACTATCAGGGGCTCTACGAGCAGTACTTC. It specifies CASSNYQGLYEQYF.

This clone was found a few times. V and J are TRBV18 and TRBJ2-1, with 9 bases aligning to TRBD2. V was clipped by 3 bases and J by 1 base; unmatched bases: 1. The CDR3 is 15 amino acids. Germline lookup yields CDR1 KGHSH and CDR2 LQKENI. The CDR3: CASSPTSGSYNEQFF. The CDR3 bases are TGTGCCAGCTCACCTACTAGCGGGTCCTACAATGAGCAGTTCTTC.

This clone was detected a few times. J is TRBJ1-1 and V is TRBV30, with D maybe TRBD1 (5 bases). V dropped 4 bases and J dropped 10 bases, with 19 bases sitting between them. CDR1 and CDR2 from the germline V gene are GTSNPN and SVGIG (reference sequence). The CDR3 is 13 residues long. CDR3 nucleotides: TGTGCCTGGATTCCTGGGGCCCTGATTGGAGCTTTCTTT. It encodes CAWIPGALIGAFF.

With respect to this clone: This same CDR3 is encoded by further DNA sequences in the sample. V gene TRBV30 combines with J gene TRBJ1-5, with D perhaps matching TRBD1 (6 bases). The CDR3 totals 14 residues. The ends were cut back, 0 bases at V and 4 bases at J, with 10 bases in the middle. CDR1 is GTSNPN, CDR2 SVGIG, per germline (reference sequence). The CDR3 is CAWSVRGGNQPQHF. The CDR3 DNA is TGTGCCTGGAGTGTACGAGGGGGGAATCAGCCCCAGCATTTT.

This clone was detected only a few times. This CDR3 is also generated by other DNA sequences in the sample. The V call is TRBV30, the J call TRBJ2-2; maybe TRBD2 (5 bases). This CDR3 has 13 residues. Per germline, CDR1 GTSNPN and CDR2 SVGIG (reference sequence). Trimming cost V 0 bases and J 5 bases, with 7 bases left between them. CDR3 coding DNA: TGTGCCTGGAGTGTAGGAGGTACCGGGGAGCTGTTTTTT. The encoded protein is CAWSVGGTGELFF.

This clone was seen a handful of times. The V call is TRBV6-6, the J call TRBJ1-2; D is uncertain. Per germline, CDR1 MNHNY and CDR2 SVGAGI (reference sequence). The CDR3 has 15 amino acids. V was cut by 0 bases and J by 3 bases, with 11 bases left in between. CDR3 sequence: CASSYSGNRDYGYTF. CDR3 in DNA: TGTGCCAGCAGTTACTCGGGGAACCGCGACTATGGCTACACCTTC.

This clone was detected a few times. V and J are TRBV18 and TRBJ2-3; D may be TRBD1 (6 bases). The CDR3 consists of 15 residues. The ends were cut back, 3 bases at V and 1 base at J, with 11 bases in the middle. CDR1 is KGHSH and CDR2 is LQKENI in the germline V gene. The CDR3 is CASSPSGDGTDTQYF. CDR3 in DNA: TGTGCCAGCTCACCGTCAGGGGACGGCACAGATACGCAGTATTTT.

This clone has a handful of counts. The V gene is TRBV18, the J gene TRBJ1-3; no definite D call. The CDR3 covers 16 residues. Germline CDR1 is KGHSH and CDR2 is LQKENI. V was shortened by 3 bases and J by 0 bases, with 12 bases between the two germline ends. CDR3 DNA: TGTGCCAGCTCACCGTCCCAATCCCGCTCTGGAAACACCATATATTTT. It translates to CASSPSQSRSGNTIYF.

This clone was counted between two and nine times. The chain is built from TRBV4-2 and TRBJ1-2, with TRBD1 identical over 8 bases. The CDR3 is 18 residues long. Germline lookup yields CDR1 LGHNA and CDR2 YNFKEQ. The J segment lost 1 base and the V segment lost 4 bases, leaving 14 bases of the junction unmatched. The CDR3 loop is CASSRRLAGGYGNYGYTF. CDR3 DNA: TGTGCCAGCAGCCGGCGTCTGGCAGGGGGCTATGGTAACTATGGCTACACCTTC.